This T cell receptor (beta chain) was sequenced in a study of identical twins. This clonotype was seen more than once but under ten times. Template switching introduced a universal primer site, and the cDNA bore unique molecular identifiers. TCRdb redid the calling of the 5' RACE reads with MiXCR, one entry per CDR3 protein. The sample has 570,000 or so distinct CDR3 sequences; over 8.5% are singletons. Germline V lookup: CDR1 MNHEY, CDR2 SVGAGI. V shed 2 bases, J shed 7 bases, and the junction held 12 bases outside the gene matches. The CDR3 runs 17 residues. This same sample was also taken into another study, of yellow fever vaccine responses in identical twins.

V and J are TRBV6-5 and TRBJ1-5, with 9 bases aligning to TRBD1. The clonotype was recovered from a woman under 30 in good health. Sequencing used PBMCs. In DNA form, the CDR3 reads TGTGCCAGCAGTTACCCCAGACAGGGGGATGAATGGCAGCCCCAGCATTTT. This translates into CASSYPRQGDEWQPQHF.